These T cell receptor beta chains were read from a single sample in a study of cytomegalovirus exposure and HLA in healthy donors. The protocol was immunoSEQ multiplex PCR, while the TCRdb copy is restricted to in-frame clones and leaves out a portion. The table lists about 91,000 clones, under 75% of them singletons. The sequencing sample was made of PBMCs. Every receptor here comes from a female donor in good health and CMV-seronegative. The CDR3 runs from the conserved cysteine through the conserved F or W. A D gene is named only where the DNA matches it firmly. The size entry is marked missing in some rows and otherwise reads once, few, many or a size class.

TRBJ2-3 TRBD2 TRBV5-4 few CASSTGLAGIEVADTQYF TGTGCCAGCAGCACGGGACTAGCGGGAATCGAGGTTGCAGATACGCAGTATTTT
TRBJ2-3 NA TRBV27 NA CASSLWGVVNTDTQYF TGTGCCAGCAGTTTATGGGGGGTCGTGAACACAGATACGCAGTATTTT
TRBJ1-3 NA TRBV5-4 NA CASSPRGRNTIYF TGTGCCAGCAGCCCCAGGGGCCGAAACACCATATATTTT
TRBJ2-3 TRBD2 TRBV6-4 NA CASSLSGSGTDTQYF TGTGCCAGCAGCCTTAGCGGGAGTGGCACAGATACGCAGTATTTT
TRBJ2-3 TRBD2 TRBV9 few CASSPGRGRDTDTQYF TGTGCCAGCAGCCCGGGGAGGGGAAGGGACACAGATACGCAGTATTTT
TRBJ1-5 TRBD1 TRBV19 NA CASSTRDRGSGGQPQHF TGTGCCAGTAGTACCCGGGACAGGGGATCAGGCGGTCAGCCCCAGCATTTT
TRBJ2-3 TRBD2 TRBV19 NA CASSWTSGGTDTQYF TGTGCCAGTAGTTGGACTAGCGGAGGCACAGATACGCAGTATTTT
TRBJ2-2 NA TRBV2 NA CASSDGPPGVGELFF TGTGCCAGCAGTGACGGCCCCCCAGGGGTCGGGGAGCTGTTTTTT
TRBJ1-2 NA TRBV6-5 NA CASSYRGIGYGYTF TGTGCCAGCAGTTACCGAGGGATCGGCTATGGCTACACCTTC
TRBJ1-1 NA TRBV15 NA CATSRDIREEAFF TGTGCCACCAGCAGAGATATTCGGGAGGAAGCTTTCTTT
TRBJ2-2 TRBD1 TRBV19 few CASSMDGQGSGELFF TGTGCCAGTAGTATGGATGGACAGGGGTCCGGGGAGCTGTTTTTT
TRBJ2-1 TRBD2 TRBV28 NA CASSPSGLAGDEQFF TGTGCCAGCAGTCCGTCGGGACTAGCGGGAGATGAGCAGTTCTTC
TRBJ2-3 NA TRBV9 NA CASSVGSGSARTQYF TGTGCCAGCAGCGTAGGGAGCGGAAGTGCGCGTACGCAGTATTTT
TRBJ2-3 NA TRBV5-1 few CASSSGLVQYF TGCGCCAGCAGCTCGGGACTTGTGCAGTATTTT
TRBJ1-6 NA TRBV9 NA CASGSLYNSPLHF TGTGCCAGCGGCTCACTATATAATTCCCCCCTCCACTTT
TRBJ2-1 TRBD1 TRBV5-1 NA CASRTGGTANEQFF TGCGCCAGCAGAACAGGGGGGACGGCAAATGAGCAGTTCTTC
TRBJ2-7 TRBD1 TRBV2 NA CASTGQGSYEQYF TGTGCCAGCACGGGACAGGGATCATACGAGCAGTACTTC
TRBJ2-5 TRBD2 TRBV14 NA CASSHRRLAETQYF TGTGCCAGCAGCCACCGACGACTAGCGGAGACCCAGTACTTC
TRBJ2-1 TRBD1 TRBV15 NA CATSRVGGQDVEQFF TGTGCCACCAGCAGAGTCGGGGGACAGGACGTCGAGCAGTTCTTC
TRBJ2-5 TRBD2 TRBV7-2 NA CASSSRGKETQYF TGTGCCAGCAGCTCGCGGGGGAAAGAGACCCAGTACTTC
TRBJ1-2 TRBD1 TRBV14 NA CASSQAKGASRYGYTF TGTGCCAGCAGCCAAGCGAAGGGGGCATCCCGCTATGGCTACACCTTC
TRBJ1-3 NA TRBV7-9 NA CASSFSGQGSSGNTIYF TGTGCCAGCAGCTTTTCCGGGCAGGGGAGCTCTGGAAACACCATATATTTT
TRBJ2-3 TRBD2 TRBV6-1 NA CASSEIAGGTDTQYF TGTGCCAGCAGTGAAATAGCGGGGGGCACAGATACGCAGTATTTT
TRBJ2-5 NA TRBV10-3 once CAIPDLQYF TGTGCCATCCCAGATTTACAGTACTTC
TRBJ1-2 TRBD1 TRBV7-8 NA CASSPLTGYGYTF TGTGCCAGCAGCCCCTTGACAGGGTATGGCTACACCTTC
TRBJ2-1 TRBD2 TRBV27 NA CASSALAEHNEQFF TGTGCCAGCAGTGCACTAGCGGAGCACAATGAGCAGTTCTTC
TRBJ1-5 NA TRBV6-1 NA CASKSQGGSNQPQHF TGTGCCAGCAAGTCGCAGGGAGGTAGCAATCAGCCCCAGCATTTT
TRBJ1-3 NA TRBV6-6 NA CASRRGPPSGNTIYF TGTGCCAGCAGGCGGGGACCGCCCTCTGGAAACACCATATATTTT
TRBJ2-1 NA TRBV30 NA CAWSVGGSPRGEQFF TGTGCCTGGAGTGTGGGGGGTAGCCCTCGGGGTGAGCAGTTCTTC
TRBJ1-1 NA TRBV6-1 once CASSENIAENTEAFF TGTGCCAGCAGTGAAAACATCGCGGAGAACACTGAAGCTTTCTTT
TRBJ2-3 TRBD2 TRBV9 NA CASSSRVGTSDDTQYF TGTGCCAGCAGCTCGAGAGTCGGGACTAGCGATGATACGCAGTATTTT
TRBJ2-3 NA TRBV4-1 few CASSQQVTDTQYF TGCGCCAGCAGCCAACAGGTCACAGATACGCAGTATTTT
TRBJ2-5 NA TRBV18 once CASSPAYTQETQYF TGTGCCAGCTCACCGGCATATACACAAGAGACCCAGTACTTC
TRBJ2-7 NA TRBV28 NA CASSPLIGRTHEQYF TGTGCCAGCAGTCCCCTCATCGGGAGAACCCACGAGCAGTACTTC
TRBJ2-3 TRBD2 TRBV5-6 NA CASSTGGPPDTQYF TGTGCCAGCAGCACGGGGGGGCCCCCAGATACGCAGTATTTT